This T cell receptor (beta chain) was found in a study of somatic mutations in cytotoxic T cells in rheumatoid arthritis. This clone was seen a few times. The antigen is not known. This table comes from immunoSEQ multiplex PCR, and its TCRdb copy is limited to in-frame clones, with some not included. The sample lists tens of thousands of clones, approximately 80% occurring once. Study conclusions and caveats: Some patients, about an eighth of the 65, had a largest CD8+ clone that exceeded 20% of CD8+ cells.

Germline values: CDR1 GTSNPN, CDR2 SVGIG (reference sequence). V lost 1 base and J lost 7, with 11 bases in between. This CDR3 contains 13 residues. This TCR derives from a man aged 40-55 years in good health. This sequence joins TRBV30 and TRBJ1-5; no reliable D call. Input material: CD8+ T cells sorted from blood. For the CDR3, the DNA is TGTGCCTGGAGTGAGGCTAACCACCAGCCCCAGCATTTT. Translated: CAWSEANHQPQHF.